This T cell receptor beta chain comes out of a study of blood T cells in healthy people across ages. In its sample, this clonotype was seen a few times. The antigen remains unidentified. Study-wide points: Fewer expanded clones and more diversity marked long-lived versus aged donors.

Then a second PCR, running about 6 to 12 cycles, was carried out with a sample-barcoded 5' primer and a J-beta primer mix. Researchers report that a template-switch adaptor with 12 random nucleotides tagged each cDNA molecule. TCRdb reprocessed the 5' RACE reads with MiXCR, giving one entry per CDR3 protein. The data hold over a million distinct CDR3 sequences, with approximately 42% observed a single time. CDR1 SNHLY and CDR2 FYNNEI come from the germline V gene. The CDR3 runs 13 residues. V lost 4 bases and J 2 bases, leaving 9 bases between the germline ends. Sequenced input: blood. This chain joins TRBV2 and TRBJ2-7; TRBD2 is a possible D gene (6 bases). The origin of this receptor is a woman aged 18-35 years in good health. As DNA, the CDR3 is TGTGCCAGCAGTGGGGGAGGCCCCTACGAGCAGTACTTC. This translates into CASSGGGPYEQYF. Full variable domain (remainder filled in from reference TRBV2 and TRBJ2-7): EPEVTQTPSHQVTQMGQEVILRCVPISNHLYFYWYRQILGQKVEFLVSFYNNEISEKSEIFDDQFSVERPDGSNFTLKIRSTKLEDSAMYFCASSGGGPYEQYFGPGTRLTVT.